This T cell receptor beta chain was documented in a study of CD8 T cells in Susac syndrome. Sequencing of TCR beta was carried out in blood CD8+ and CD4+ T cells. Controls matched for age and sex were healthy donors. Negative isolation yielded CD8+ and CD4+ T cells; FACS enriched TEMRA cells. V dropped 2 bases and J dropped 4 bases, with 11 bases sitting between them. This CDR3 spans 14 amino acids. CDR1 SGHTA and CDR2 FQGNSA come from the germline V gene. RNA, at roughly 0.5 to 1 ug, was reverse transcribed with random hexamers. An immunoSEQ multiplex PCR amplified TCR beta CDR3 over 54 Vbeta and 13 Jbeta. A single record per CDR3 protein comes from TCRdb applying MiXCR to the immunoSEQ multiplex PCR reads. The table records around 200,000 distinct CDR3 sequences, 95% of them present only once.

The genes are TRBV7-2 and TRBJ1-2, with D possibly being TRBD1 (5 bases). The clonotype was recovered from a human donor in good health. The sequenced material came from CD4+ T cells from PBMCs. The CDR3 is CASSLNDSPYGYTF. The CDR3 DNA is TGTGCCAGCAGCTTAAATGACAGTCCCTATGGCTACACCTTC.